Shown below are 30 T cell receptor beta chains from a single sample sequenced in a study of spatial heterogeneity in lung cancer (dated by TCRdb to between 2018 and 2020). Here is what the overall study found, with its caveats: The tumor nonsynonymous mutation count correlated with the number of expanded alpha and beta TCRs within the tumor.

Per the publication, the time point label means: sample taken at primary tumor resection. The antigens for these receptors are not known. Library creation used 5' RACE. The instrument was a NextSeq 500. TCRdb reanalyzed the raw reads on its own, using fastp at Q25 for trimming and MiXCR for clone calling, and kept in-frame beta chains. Rows are combined by CDR3 protein, so each entry shows the most common genes and DNA. This sample lists over 15,000 distinct CDR3 sequences; 7% were detected once. 20% to 25% of the sample is taken by the ten largest. The material was lung tumor tissue, obtained at surgery. Receptors originate from a female donor with early-stage non-small cell lung cancer.

This clonotype was detected many times. The chain has TRBV6-5 and TRBJ2-1, with 9 bases lining up with TRBD2. This CDR3 is built from 15 residues. V lost 6 bases and J lost 5; bases outside the gene matches: 8. Germline V lookup: CDR1 MNHEY, CDR2 SVGAGI. The DNA of the CDR3 is TGTGCCAGCAGGCGGGCCGGGACTAGCAACAATGAGCAGTTCTTC. It yields the protein CASRRAGTSNNEQFF.

This clonotype was picked up many times. The rearrangement joins TRBV28 to TRBJ2-5; 7 positions match TRBD2. Germline-derived CDR1 and CDR2 are MDHEN and SYDVKM. The J segment lost 5 bases and the V segment lost 7 bases, leaving 10 bases of the junction unmatched. There are 14 residues in the CDR3. The CDR3 here is CASTLGGGSETQYF. For the CDR3, the DNA is TGTGCCAGCACCCTTGGGGGGGGGAGTGAGACCCAGTACTTC.

This clonotype was seen ten or more times. The chain links TRBV27 to TRBJ2-1, with 8 bases fitting TRBD2. Germline V gives CDR1 MNHEY, CDR2 SMNVEV (reference sequence). This CDR3 contains 14 residues. Trimming took 6 bases from V and 4 from J; bases not matched to a gene: 5. CDR3 protein: CASSGTRVYNEQFF. The DNA of the CDR3 is TGTGCCAGCAGCGGGACTAGGGTATACAATGAGCAGTTCTTC.

CDR3 in DNA: TGCGCCAGCAGAAGGGGACTAGCGGGGACCAGCTCCTACAATGAGCAGTTCTTC. It is translated as CASRRGLAGTSSYNEQFF. The chain uses TRBV10-1 and TRBJ2-1; 13 bases line up with TRBD2. CDR3 length equals 18 residues. With V trimmed by 6 bases and J by 0 bases, 8 bases remained unmatched. Germline V lookup: CDR1 WNHNN, CDR2 SYGVQD (reference sequence).

This clonotype was observed many times. The chain links TRBV20-1 to TRBJ2-3, with 9 bases identical to TRBD1. Germline V gene sequence: CDR1 DFQATT, CDR2 SNEGSKA (reference sequence). CDR3 length: 14 residues. V dropped 2 bases and J dropped 5; count of bases not matched to a gene: 5. The DNA for the CDR3 is TGCAGTGCTAGAACAGGGGGCAGAAGAGATACGCAGTATTTT. Protein sequence: CSARTGGRRDTQYF.

This clonotype was seen at least ten times. This chain joins TRBV28 and TRBJ2-7; 12 bases are shared with TRBD2. The J segment lost 2 bases and the V segment lost 7 bases, leaving 9 bases of the junction unmatched. The germline V gene encodes CDR1 MDHEN and CDR2 SYDVKM. The CDR3 has 16 amino acids. The CDR3 nucleotides read TGTGCCAGCATTAGGGGGGGACTAGCGGGTACCTACGAGCAGTACTTC. Residues: CASIRGGLAGTYEQYF.

This clonotype was counted at least ten times. V usage is TRBV28 and J usage is TRBJ2-5, with TRBD2 identical over 8 bases. The germline gives CDR1 MDHEN, CDR2 SYDVKM. The V segment lost 5 bases and the J segment 1 base; nucleotides outside the gene matches: 3. The length of the CDR3 is 14 residues. The CDR3 protein is CASSTTSGQETQYF. In nucleotides, the CDR3 is TGTGCCAGCAGTACCACTAGCGGCCAAGAGACCCAGTACTTC.

This clonotype was recorded many times. The rearrangement joins TRBV11-1 to TRBJ2-2; D not certain. V lost 2 bases to trimming and J lost 0 bases, with 4 bases between them. This CDR3 has 14 amino acids. The germline CDR1 and CDR2 sequences are SGHAT and FQDESV (reference sequence). CDR3 coding DNA: TGTGCCAGCAGCTTACGGGCGAACACCGGGGAGCTGTTTTTT. This sequence encodes CASSLRANTGELFF.

This clonotype appeared many times. The chain joins TRBV10-3 to TRBJ1-5, with D perhaps TRBD1 (6 bases). CDR3 length: 13 amino acids. V gave up 6 bases and J gave up 5 bases, with 11 bases separating them. Per germline, CDR1 ENHRY and CDR2 SYGVKD. The CDR3 DNA follows: TGTGCCATCAGCCACAGGGAGGATCAGCCCCAGCATTTT. This codes for CAISHREDQPQHF.

This clonotype was counted a few times. The chain employs TRBV5-1 and TRBJ2-2; a possible D gene is TRBD1 (5 bases). Germline CDR1 and CDR2: SGHRS and YFSETQ. The CDR3 length is 11 residues. V shed 10 bases and J shed 3 bases, with 7 bases lying between them. This CDR3 is CASRDTGELFF. The CDR3 bases are TGCGCCTCCAGGGACACCGGGGAGCTGTTTTTT.

This clonotype was detected a few times. DNA of the CDR3: TGTGCCAGTAGGATAACAGGGGGGAACACCGGGGAGCTGTTTTTT. Its protein is CASRITGGNTGELFF. The chain combines TRBV19 with TRBJ2-2; TRBD1 matches 8 bases. The V gene's germline CDR1 is LNHDA and CDR2 SQIVND (reference sequence). CDR3 length: 15 residues. V lost 6 bases to trimming and J lost 1 base; unmatched junction nucleotides: 4.

This clonotype was recorded many times. The rearrangement links TRBV12-5 to TRBJ1-1; D call uncertain. CDR3 length: 16 residues. Germline V gene sequence: CDR1 LGHNT, CDR2 FRNRAP. Trimming removed 1 base from V and 2 bases from J, with 14 bases in between. CDR3 bases: TGTGCTAGTGGTTTGGCCCTAATTGCCCTAAACACTGAAGCTTTCTTT. Translating it yields CASGLALIALNTEAFF.

At least ten counts were recorded for this clonotype. The chain uses TRBV6-5 and TRBJ2-3; the match to TRBD1 covers 8 bases. CDR1 is MNHEY, CDR2 SVGAGI, per germline. CDR3 length: 17 residues. V shed 1 base, J shed 5 bases, and the junction held 11 bases outside the gene matches. CDR3 DNA: TGTGCCAGCAGTTACTTAACAGGGGGGACCGTTGGAGATACGCAGTATTTT. Translation gives CASSYLTGGTVGDTQYF.

This clonotype was observed at least ten times. The V and J genes are TRBV12-3 or TRBV12-4 and TRBJ1-5; possible D gene TRBD1, 5 bases. Trimming stripped 5 bases from V and 6 bases from J, with 14 bases between. There are 14 residues in the CDR3. The chain's CDR3 is CASSPGYGGQPQHF. In DNA form, the CDR3 reads TGTGCCAGCAGTCCAGGGTACGGAGGTCAGCCCCAGCATTTT.

In its sample, this clonotype was seen many times. The rearrangement links TRBV11-3 to TRBJ2-5; D perhaps matches TRBD1 (6 bases). Germline CDR1 SGHNT, CDR2 YENEEA. The CDR3 has 13 residues. V shed 5 bases and J shed 3 bases, with 10 bases lying between them. As DNA, the CDR3 is TGTGCCAGCAGCCCAACAGGGAAAGAGACCCAGTACTTC. It codes for CASSPTGKETQYF.

This clonotype has more than one count but fewer than ten. The CDR3 nucleotides read TGTGCCAGCAGAGGACAGGTCTATGGCTACACCTTC. It is translated as CASRGQVYGYTF. The chain carries TRBV6-2 or TRBV6-3 and TRBJ1-2; 7 nucleotides align to TRBD1. V was clipped by 6 bases and J by 4 bases; unmatched bases: 2. The CDR3 extends over 12 amino acids. Germline V lookup: CDR1 MNHEY, CDR2 SVGEGT.

This clonotype was observed at least ten times. V and J are TRBV6-1 and TRBJ1-5, with D maybe TRBD1 (5 bases). This CDR3 region has 16 residues. The germline CDR1 and CDR2 sequences are MNHNS and SASEGT. V was trimmed by 6 bases and J by 1 base, leaving 16 bases between them. CDR3 residues: CASRPISEGSNQPQHF. The CDR3 DNA is TGTGCCAGCAGACCTATCTCGGAGGGGAGCAATCAGCCCCAGCATTTT.

This clonotype has at least ten counts. The V gene is TRBV12-3 or TRBV12-4, the J gene TRBJ2-7, with D possibly matching TRBD1 (5 bases). The CDR3 loop spans 14 amino acids. Trimming left V 3 bases short and J 1 base short, with 10 bases between. CDR3 DNA sequence: TGTGCCAGCAGTTTGAGGCAGGGATCCTACGAGCAGTACTTC. Protein product: CASSLRQGSYEQYF.

The rearrangement joins TRBV12-3 or TRBV12-4 to TRBJ2-1; D may be TRBD1 or TRBD2 (6 bases each). The CDR3 runs 15 residues. The V and J ends lost 0 bases and 4 bases respectively, with 10 bases between them. CDR3 nucleotide sequence: TGTGCCAGCAGTTTAGCCGGGGGCGAGTACAATGAGCAGTTCTTC. It yields the protein CASSLAGGEYNEQFF.

Ten or more counts support this clonotype. This chain uses TRBV5-1 with TRBJ1-1; D perhaps matches TRBD1 (6 bases). The CDR3 is 13 amino acids. V lost 5 bases and J 1 base, leaving 9 bases between the germline ends. In germline, CDR1 is SGHRS, CDR2 YFSETQ. The CDR3 DNA reads TGCGCCAGCAGAAAACAGGGGAACACTGAAGCTTTCTTT. The encoded protein is CASRKQGNTEAFF.

In its sample, this clonotype ranks as medium-sized (0.01 to 0.1%). V gene TRBV7-2 combines with J gene TRBJ2-3, with 8 positions matching TRBD1. Germline loops: CDR1 SGHTA, CDR2 FQGNSA. The J segment lost 6 bases and the V segment lost 6 bases, leaving 5 bases of the junction unmatched. CDR3 length: 13 amino acids. CDR3 in DNA: TGTGCCAGCAGAAGGACAGGGATCGATACGCAGTATTTT. It is translated as CASRRTGIDTQYF.

This clonotype was seen at least ten times. The CDR3 region is CASSSTEGTEAFF. The CDR3 bases are TGTGCCAGCAGTTCGACAGAGGGTACTGAAGCTTTCTTT. V and J are TRBV12-3 or TRBV12-4 and TRBJ1-1; D perhaps matches TRBD1 (5 bases). CDR3 length equals 13 residues. V was pared by 4 bases and J by 5 bases, with 11 bases between.

This clonotype has more than one count but fewer than ten. This rearrangement joins TRBV14 to TRBJ2-7; possibly TRBD1 or TRBD2 for D (5 bases each). V lost 4 bases to trimming and J lost 1 base, with 8 bases between them. Per germline, CDR1 SGHDN and CDR2 FVKESK. The CDR3 is 13 residues long. CDR3 sequence: CASSRGRSYEQYF. The CDR3 DNA sequence: TGTGCCAGCAGCCGGGGACGGTCCTACGAGCAGTACTTC.

A single count supports this clonotype. This rearrangement joins TRBV6-2 or TRBV6-3 to TRBJ2-2; weak D call: TRBD2 (6 bases). The germline V gene encodes CDR1 MNHEY and CDR2 SVGEGT. V lost 7 bases and J 4 bases, leaving 16 bases between the germline ends. The CDR3 sequence is 15 residues long. The DNA for the CDR3 is TGTGCCAGCAATACCGGGACTCTATCCACCGGGGAGCTGTTTTTT. Protein: CASNTGTLSTGELFF.

In this sample, this clonotype turned up a few times. J is TRBJ2-7 and V is TRBV7-6; D might be TRBD2 (5 bases). Trimming stripped 3 bases from V and 0 bases from J, with 6 bases between. Germline V CDR1 and CDR2: SGHVS, FNYEAQ. The CDR3 is 13 amino acids. CDR3 sequence reads: CASSFGSSYEQYF. Here the CDR3 DNA reads TGTGCCAGCAGCTTTGGGAGCTCCTACGAGCAGTACTTC.

This clonotype was observed at least ten times. CDR3 nucleotide sequence: TGTGCCAGCAGTACGGGACAGGGGGCGTATTCACCCCTCCACTTT. Translated: CASSTGQGAYSPLHF. The genes are TRBV6-5 and TRBJ1-6; 12 nucleotides align to TRBD1. Looked up from germline, CDR1 is MNHEY and CDR2 is SVGAGI. The V and J ends lost 5 bases and 8 bases, in that order; junction bases with no gene match: 4. The CDR3 runs 15 residues.

This clonotype was detected ten times or more. J is TRBJ2-4 and V is TRBV5-6; D tentatively fits TRBD1 or TRBD2 (5 bases each). The germline gives CDR1 SGHDT, CDR2 YYEEEE. The CDR3 loop spans 15 amino acids. V dropped 6 bases and J dropped 6 bases, with 19 bases sitting between them. CDR3 nucleotide sequence: TGTGCCAGCACCCGAGGGGCAGGGTATGGAAACATTCAGTACTTC. It codes for CASTRGAGYGNIQYF.

This clonotype was observed a few times. The chain is built from TRBV7-9 and TRBJ2-3; D unclear. This CDR3 region has 14 residues. V gave up 1 base and J gave up 0 bases, with 5 bases separating them. Looked up from germline, CDR1 is SEHNR and CDR2 is FQNEAQ (reference sequence). This CDR3 reads CASSLVDSTDTQYF. CDR3 DNA sequence: TGTGCCAGCAGCTTAGTCGACAGCACAGATACGCAGTATTTT.

This clonotype was detected ten times or more. CDR3 nucleotide sequence: TGTGCCACCAGCAGGAGCGGGGGGGCGGCTGAGCAGTTCTTC. Translating gives CATSRSGGAAEQFF. The rearrangement links TRBV15 to TRBJ2-1, with 10 bases fitting TRBD2. The CDR3 spans 14 residues. Germline V gene sequence: CDR1 LNHNV, CDR2 YYDKDF (reference sequence). The trim removed 3 bases at V and 9 bases at J, leaving 5 bases unmatched.

This clonotype was observed many times. V gene TRBV29-1 combines with J gene TRBJ2-3; D not certain. This CDR3 comprises 13 residues. Trimming took 6 bases from V and 3 from J, leaving 13 bases between them. Per germline, CDR1 SQVTM and CDR2 ANQGSEA. The CDR3 is CSVIAGVTDTQYF. In nucleotides, the CDR3 is TGCAGCGTAATAGCTGGGGTAACAGATACGCAGTATTTT.